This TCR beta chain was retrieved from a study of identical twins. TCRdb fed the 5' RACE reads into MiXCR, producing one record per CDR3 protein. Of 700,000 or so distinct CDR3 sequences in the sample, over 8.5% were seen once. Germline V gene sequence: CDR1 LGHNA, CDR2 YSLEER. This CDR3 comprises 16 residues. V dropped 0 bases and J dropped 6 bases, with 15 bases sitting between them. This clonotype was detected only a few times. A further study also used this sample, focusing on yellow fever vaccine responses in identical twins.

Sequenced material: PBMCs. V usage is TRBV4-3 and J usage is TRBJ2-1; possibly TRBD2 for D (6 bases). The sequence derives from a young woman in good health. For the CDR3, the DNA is TGCGCCAGCAGCCAAGAGGGGACTCCCCTCGCCAATGAGCAGTTCTTC. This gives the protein CASSQEGTPLANEQFF.